The rows below give T cell receptor beta chains drawn from one sample of a study of T cells after yellow fever vaccination. TCRdb used MiXCR to reprocess the 5' RACE reads, holding one entry per CDR3 protein. The sample has 95,000 to 150,000 distinct CDR3 sequences, 7.4% seen once. The specimen was CD4+ T cells sorted from PBMCs, collected 9 to 10 days after the first yellow fever vaccination. Receptor source: a man aged 18 to 29 who received the YFV17D yellow fever vaccine. The CDR3 runs from the conserved cysteine through the conserved F or W. The D gene is left open where the match is weak. The size entry is marked missing in some rows and otherwise reads once, few, many or a size class.

v_call	j_call	cdr3_length	d_call	clone_size	cdr3_aa	cdr3_nt
TRBV2	TRBJ1-1	13	-	-	CASMLDMNTEAFF	TGTGCCAGCATGCTCGATATGAACACTGAAGCTTTCTTT
TRBV5-6	TRBJ1-1	16	-	-	CASSLAPPHRNTEAFF	TGTGCCAGCAGCTTGGCCCCCCCACACAGAAACACTGAAGCTTTCTTT
TRBV5-1	TRBJ2-3	16	TRBD1	many	CASSLVAGTDPDTQYF	TGCGCCAGCAGCTTGGTCGCCGGGACAGATCCAGATACGCAGTATTTT
TRBV12-3/TRBV12-4	TRBJ2-1	15	-	many	CASSPLSGNDNEQFF	TGTGCCAGCAGTCCGCTATCGGGTAACGACAATGAGCAGTTCTTC
TRBV2	TRBJ2-7	14	-	many	CASSEWFSSYEQYF	TGTGCCAGCAGTGAATGGTTTTCTTCCTACGAGCAGTACTTC
TRBV6-5	TRBJ2-7	14	TRBD1	many	CASSPPGQPYEQYF	TGTGCCAGCAGTCCCCCGGGACAGCCCTACGAGCAGTACTTC
TRBV4-1	TRBJ1-6	14	-	many	CASSWTGPNSPLHF	TGCGCCAGCAGCTGGACGGGACCTAATTCACCCCTCCACTTT
TRBV12-3/TRBV12-4	TRBJ2-1	15	TRBD2	many	CASSRSGAYYNEQFF	TGTGCCAGCAGTCGTAGCGGGGCGTACTACAATGAGCAGTTCTTC
TRBV20-1	TRBJ2-5	14	TRBD1	many	CSASRDRAQETQYF	TGCAGTGCTTCACGCGACAGGGCCCAAGAGACCCAGTACTTC
TRBV18	TRBJ1-2	13	-	-	CASSTGQDYGYTF	TGTGCCAGCTCAACAGGACAAGACTATGGCTACACCTTC
TRBV2	TRBJ1-2	13	-	many	CASRVGGSYGYTF	TGTGCCAGCAGGGTGGGGGGTAGCTATGGCTACACCTTC
TRBV6-6	TRBJ1-1	13	-	many	CASSYRARAEAFF	TGTGCCAGCAGCTACAGGGCTCGGGCTGAAGCTTTCTTT
TRBV20-1	TRBJ1-5	13	TRBD1	many	CSATRDRNQPQHF	TGCAGTGCTACCCGGGACAGGAATCAGCCCCAGCATTTT
TRBV5-1	TRBJ2-3	15	-	many	CASSLAALSTDTQYF	TGCGCCAGCAGCTTGGCGGCACTTAGCACAGATACGCAGTATTTT
TRBV18	TRBJ2-1	15	-	-	CASSLGRTRYNEQFF	TGTGCCAGCTCACTGGGCCGGACAAGGTACAATGAGCAGTTCTTC
TRBV7-6	TRBJ1-3	14	-	few	CASSSRRPGNTIYF	TGTGCCAGCAGCTCTCGCAGGCCTGGAAACACCATATATTTT
TRBV5-1	TRBJ1-1	11	-	many	CASSRDGEAFF	TGCGCCAGCAGCCGCGACGGTGAAGCTTTCTTT
TRBV5-1	TRBJ2-1	14	TRBD2	many	CASSLASGGHEQFF	TGCGCCAGCAGCTTGGCTAGCGGGGGACATGAGCAGTTCTTC
TRBV5-4	TRBJ2-6	13	-	many	CASSLYGANVLTF	TGTGCCAGCAGCTTGTACGGGGCCAACGTCCTGACTTTC
TRBV19	TRBJ1-2	13	-	-	CASSMRQNYGYTF	TGTGCCAGTAGTATGCGGCAAAACTATGGCTACACCTTC
TRBV10-3	TRBJ2-5	13	-	many	CAIRGRYQETQYF	TGTGCCATCAGGGGCCGATACCAAGAGACCCAGTACTTC
TRBV28	TRBJ2-3	14	-	many	CASSMASGFDTQYF	TGTGCCAGCAGCATGGCTTCAGGGTTCGATACGCAGTATTTT
TRBV20-1	TRBJ2-1	13	TRBD2	many	CSAPGLAASRGFF	TGCAGTGCTCCGGGACTAGCGGCGTCCAGGGGGTTCTTC
TRBV12-3/TRBV12-4	TRBJ2-5	14	-	many	CASSLNGLKETQYF	TGTGCCAGCAGTTTAAATGGCCTGAAAGAGACCCAGTACTTC
TRBV5-1	TRBJ1-4	15	-	many	CASSLMGGTNEKLFF	TGCGCCAGCAGCTTGATGGGAGGGACTAATGAAAAACTGTTTTTT
TRBV3-1	TRBJ2-3	15	-	many	CASSQTAGATDTQYF	TGTGCCAGCAGCCAAACGGCGGGGGCCACAGATACGCAGTATTTT
TRBV5-1	TRBJ2-5	15	TRBD2	few	CASSQTSGGSETQYF	TGCGCCAGCAGTCAGACTAGCGGGGGGAGTGAGACCCAGTACTTC
TRBV7-6	TRBJ1-2	15	TRBD1	-	CASSSKRTGIIGYTF	TGTGCCAGCAGCTCCAAAAGGACAGGGATAATTGGCTACACCTTC
TRBV5-1	TRBJ1-2	14	TRBD1	many	CASYPGQQTYGYTF	TGCGCCAGCTACCCGGGACAGCAAACTTATGGCTACACCTTC
TRBV5-1	TRBJ2-2	16	TRBD1	few	CASSFFGQGGTGELFF	TGCGCCAGCAGCTTTTTCGGACAGGGGGGGACCGGGGAGCTGTTTTTT
TRBV5-1	TRBJ2-1	14	-	many	CASSLYGPYNEQFF	TGCGCCAGCAGCTTGTATGGCCCCTACAATGAGCAGTTCTTC
TRBV7-2	TRBJ1-1	14	-	many	CASSLGEAGTEAFF	TGTGCCAGCAGCTTAGGGGAGGCCGGCACTGAAGCTTTCTTT
TRBV4-2	TRBJ2-1	17	-	many	CASSQPPGNSFDDEQFF	TGTGCCAGCAGCCAACCCCCAGGGAACTCTTTCGACGATGAGCAGTTCTTC